This TCR beta chain was sequenced for a study of Ad26.COV2.S vaccination and SARS-CoV-2 variants. General study points: Recipients of either vaccine or placebo displayed similar breadth of non-spike TCRs.

Documented treatment: around 19 received Ad26.COV2.S at low or high dose, single or two shots; roughly five received placebo; per-sample allocation not given. On day 63 after the first injection, vaccine and placebo recipients gave samples. Points on this clone: Its antigen is unknown.

The germline V and J ends were trimmed by 0 bases and 6 bases, with 15 bases remaining between them. This CDR3 is 15 amino acids long. Germline values: CDR1 GTSNPN, CDR2 SVGIG (reference sequence). Measured with immunoSEQ multiplex PCR; TCRdb has only the in-frame clones, and not every one. The sample lists 350,000 to 600,000 clones; approximately 90% were seen once. The chain joins TRBV30 to TRBJ1-5, with D possibly TRBD1 on 6 matching bases. The specimen was peripheral blood, collected in a trial of Ad26.COV2.S vaccine versus placebo. The TCR was taken from a person aged 18 to 59 who received the Ad26.COV2.S COVID-19 vaccine or a placebo. This CDR3 reads CAWSVPWGLGQPQHF. The CDR3 DNA follows: TGTGCCTGGAGTGTCCCTTGGGGGCTTGGTCAGCCCCAGCATTTT.